This passage covers 2 T cell receptor beta chains from one sample sequenced in a study of beta chain features in type 1 diabetes. Expressed TCRB transcripts got sequenced, as all isolated RNA was reverse transcribed. TCRdb's copy holds only in-frame clones and misses some; the assay was immunoSEQ multiplex PCR. This sample carries 130,000 to 150,000 clones, over 9.5% of them seen once, and the ten largest clones take under 1.5%. The sequenced sample consisted of naive CD4+ T cells from blood. The origin of the receptors is a man aged 18 to 29 in good health.

This clone was seen more than once but under ten times. J is TRBJ2-5 and V is TRBV2; a possible D gene is TRBD1 (6 bases). Looked up from germline, CDR1 is SNHLY and CDR2 is FYNNEI. V lost 6 bases and J 4 bases, leaving 15 bases between the germline ends. This CDR3 is 14 amino acids long. DNA of the CDR3: TGTGCCAGCAGCCGCCCAAACAGGGTAGAGACCCAGTACTTC. Translating gives CASSRPNRVETQYF.

The genes are TRBV4-1 and TRBJ2-5, with 10 bases lining up with TRBD2. The assigned J gene may be wrong: the sequence end matches TRBJ2-7 better. This CDR3 has 16 amino acids. The germline V gene has CDR1 MGHRA and CDR2 YSYEKL. The CDR3 reads CASSQVFQRGGGEQYF. CDR3 DNA: TGCGCCAGCAGCCAAGTTTTCCAGCGGGGGGGCGGCGAGCAGTACTTC.